The 23 T cell receptor beta chains listed next were all sequenced from one sample in a study of blood T cells in healthy people across ages. Then a second PCR, running about 6 to 12 cycles, was carried out with a sample-barcoded 5' primer and a J-beta primer mix. One entry per CDR3 protein, called by TCRdb with MiXCR from the 5' RACE reads. The sample lists about 1.4 million distinct CDR3 sequences; almost 60% were seen once. Sequencing used blood. The receptors shown here come from a young man in good health.

The V gene is TRBV7-2, the J gene TRBJ2-1; TRBD2 matches 9 bases. The J segment lost 8 bases and the V segment lost 5 bases, leaving 13 bases of the junction unmatched. The CDR3 is made up of 16 amino acids. Germline V lookup: CDR1 SGHTA, CDR2 FQGNSA. CDR3 region: CASSRTRTSAGHEQFF. In DNA, the CDR3 is TGTGCCAGCAGCCGAACCCGGACTAGCGCCGGGCATGAGCAGTTCTTC.

The chain has TRBV6-2 or TRBV6-3 and TRBJ2-5; 9 bases are a match to TRBD1. Germline V gene data show CDR1 as MNHEY and CDR2 as SVGEGT. The V and J ends lost 2 bases and 11 bases, in that order; junction bases with no gene match: 24. The CDR3 is 19 residues long. The CDR3 nucleotides are TGTGCCAGCAGTTACCTCCCGGGACAGGGAGCGAAGACAATTAATGAGCAGTACTTC. Translation: CASSYLPGQGAKTINEQYF.

The chain is built from TRBV6-6 and TRBJ2-3; D gene ambiguous. The V and J ends lost 6 bases and 5 bases respectively, with 9 bases between them. The germline V gene has CDR1 MNHNY and CDR2 SVGAGI (reference sequence). CDR3 size: 12 residues. CDR3 DNA sequence: TGTGCCAGCAGCCCCTCGAAAGATACGCAGTATTTT. Amino acid sequence: CASSPSKDTQYF.

The rearrangement links TRBV5-1 to TRBJ2-5, with D hard to call. The J call could be wrong; TRBJ2-7 is a better fit for the DNA end. The CDR3 runs 12 residues. CDR1 and CDR2 from the germline V gene are SGHRS and YFSETQ. Written as DNA, the CDR3 is TGCGCCAGCAGCTTGGAGGGTACCGAGCAGTACTTC. Translating gives CASSLEGTEQYF.

The chain combines TRBV5-1 with TRBJ2-4; TRBD2 aligns across 12 bases. Matching the DNA end better, TRBJ2-7 makes the J call doubtful. The CDR3 sequence is 16 residues long. Germline V lookup: CDR1 SGHRS, CDR2 YFSETQ. The CDR3: CASSLGRTSGTDEQYF. As DNA, the CDR3 is TGCGCCAGCAGCTTGGGGCGGACTAGCGGGACAGACGAGCAGTACTTC.

A few counts support this clonotype. CDR3 region: CASSLSPGLAYNEQFF. CDR3 DNA: TGCGCCAGCAGCTTGAGTCCGGGACTAGCCTACAATGAGCAGTTCTTC. The V and J genes are TRBV5-1 and TRBJ2-1; TRBD2 matches 8 bases. The germline V gene encodes CDR1 SGHRS and CDR2 YFSETQ. The V gene end was trimmed by 1 base and the J gene end by 2 bases; junction bases not matched to a gene: 5. The CDR3 spans 16 residues.

This clonotype occurred once. V usage is TRBV20-1 and J usage is TRBJ2-2; 7 nucleotides agree with TRBD2. Trimming took 4 bases from V and 1 from J; bases not matched to a gene: 6. CDR3 length: 15 amino acids. CDR1 and CDR2 from the germline V gene are DFQATT and SNEGSKA (reference sequence). CDR3 in amino acids: CSATDSGWNTGELFF. The CDR3, as DNA: TGCAGTGCTACAGATAGCGGGTGGAACACCGGGGAGCTGTTTTTT.

The chain has TRBV4-1 and TRBJ2-7; D unresolved. The CDR3 consists of 15 residues. Trimming pared 0 bases from V and 6 bases from J, leaving 15 bases between. The V gene's germline CDR1 is MGHRA and CDR2 YSYEKL. This CDR3 is CASSQDTVGFSEQYF. CDR3 nucleotide sequence: TGCGCCAGCAGCCAAGATACAGTCGGCTTCAGCGAGCAGTACTTC.

This clonotype was detected only a few times. The chain links TRBV29-1 to TRBJ1-2, with D maybe TRBD1 (5 bases). V lost 6 bases to trimming and J lost 8 bases, with 13 bases between them. The CDR3 loop spans 11 amino acids. Germline CDR1 is SQVTM and CDR2 is ANQGSEA. DNA for the CDR3: TGCAGCGTCGGGGGATGGGGCGGCTACACCTTC. It is translated as CSVGGWGGYTF.

The chain has TRBV7-9 and TRBJ2-1; D is tentatively TRBD1 or TRBD2 (5 bases each). Germline lookup yields CDR1 SEHNR and CDR2 FQNEAQ (reference sequence). V was shortened by 5 bases and J by 9 bases, with 14 bases between the two germline ends. The CDR3 has 13 residues. The CDR3 reads CASSLMNGGEQFF. CDR3 DNA: TGTGCCAGCAGCCTGATGAATGGGGGTGAGCAGTTCTTC. Supplemented by reference TRBV7-9 and TRBJ2-1, the full variable domain reads DTGVSQNPRHKITKRGQNVTFRCDPISEHNRLYWYRQTLGQGPEFLTYFQNEAQLEKSRLLSDRFSAERPKGSFSTLEIQRTEQGDSAMYLCASSLMNGGEQFFGPGTRLTVL.

The rearrangement links TRBV20-1 to TRBJ1-2, with D possibly TRBD1 on 6 matching bases. Germline V lookup: CDR1 DFQATT, CDR2 SNEGSKA (reference sequence). There are 14 residues in the CDR3. V was trimmed by 0 bases and J by 8 bases, leaving 16 bases between them. In DNA, the CDR3 is TGCAGTGCTAGAGATCGCGGGGGGCTAGAGGGCTACACCTTC. It specifies CSARDRGGLEGYTF.

V and J are TRBV15 and TRBJ2-6; TRBD1 might be the D (5 bases). Germline loops: CDR1 LNHNV, CDR2 YYDKDF (reference sequence). The V end was cut by 0 bases, the J end by 1 base, with 7 bases between. The CDR3 is 16 amino acids. Here the CDR3 reads CATSRDRGSGANVLTF. CDR3 in DNA: TGTGCCACCAGCAGAGATAGGGGTTCTGGGGCCAACGTCCTGACTTTC.

The chain carries TRBV7-6 and TRBJ2-5, with TRBD2 identical over 9 bases. Near its end, the DNA agrees better with TRBJ2-7, so the J call may be wrong. This CDR3 has 15 amino acids. Germline V lookup: CDR1 SGHVS, CDR2 FNYEAQ. As DNA, the CDR3 is TGTGCCAGCAGCCCCTTAGCGGGAGTGGGGCTCGAGCAGTACTTC. It codes for CASSPLAGVGLEQYF.

This clonotype was seen only a few times. The V and J genes are TRBV12-3 or TRBV12-4 and TRBJ1-2, with a possible D match to TRBD1 (5 bases). The V gene lost 2 bases and the J gene lost 2 bases, with 12 bases spanning the gap. The CDR3 runs to 15 residues. In DNA form, the CDR3 reads TGTGCCAGCAGTTTAAGGCAGGGACGGAACTATGGCTACACCTTC. Its protein is CASSLRQGRNYGYTF.

This sequence joins TRBV2 and TRBJ2-6; D is unclear. CDR1 is SNHLY, CDR2 FYNNEI, per germline. This CDR3 contains 14 residues. The V and J ends lost 2 bases and 2 bases respectively, with 4 bases between them. The CDR3 bases are TGTGCCAGCAGTGAACCGGCTGGGGCCAACGTCCTGACTTTC. Translation gives CASSEPAGANVLTF. Together with reference TRBV2 and TRBJ2-6, the CDR3 gives the full variable domain: EPEVTQTPSHQVTQMGQEVILRCVPISNHLYFYWYRQILGQKVEFLVSFYNNEISEKSEIFDDQFSVERPDGSNFTLKIRSTKLEDSAMYFCASSEPAGANVLTFGAGSRLTVL.

The V and J genes are TRBV25-1 and TRBJ2-5, with a tentative D call TRBD1 (6 bases). This CDR3 is 15 amino acids long. V was trimmed by 4 bases and J by 4 bases, leaving 16 bases between them. Germline V gives CDR1 MGHDK, CDR2 SYGVNS. The CDR3 DNA reads TGTGCCAGCAGTGCCGGGACACAAATGAGAGAGACCCAGTACTTC. It specifies CASSAGTQMRETQYF.

The chain employs TRBV4-1 and TRBJ2-5; possible D gene TRBD2, 5 bases. From germline, CDR1 is MGHRA and CDR2 YSYEKL. CDR3 size: 16 residues. V dropped 4 bases and J dropped 2 bases, with 17 bases sitting between them. CDR3 region: CASSPRRGSRQETQYF. The CDR3 DNA is TGCGCCAGCAGCCCGAGACGAGGGAGTCGGCAAGAGACCCAGTACTTC.

In its sample, this clonotype was seen many times. The chain couples TRBV10-3 to TRBJ2-7; 9 nucleotides line up with TRBD2. V lost 6 bases, J lost 0 bases, and 6 bases stayed unmatched. From germline, CDR1 is ENHRY and CDR2 SYGVKD. The CDR3 is 15 amino acids. The DNA of the CDR3 is TGTGCCATCAGCGACCCGGGACTAGCCTCCTACGAGCAGTACTTC. It encodes CAISDPGLASYEQYF.

V gene TRBV7-2 combines with J gene TRBJ2-1, with TRBD2 identical over 7 bases. The J call may be in error: the DNA end matches TRBJ2-7 better. There are 15 residues in the CDR3. Germline V gene sequence: CDR1 SGHTA, CDR2 FQGNSA. The CDR3 region is CASSFLTSSNNEQYF. The CDR3 DNA sequence: TGTGCCAGCAGCTTTCTGACTAGCAGCAACAATGAGCAGTACTTC.

This clonotype was seen only a few times. The chain uses TRBV4-1 and TRBJ2-5; the match to TRBD1 covers 7 bases. The CDR3 sequence is 16 residues long. Germline V gene sequence: CDR1 MGHRA, CDR2 YSYEKL. The trim removed 1 base at V and 0 bases at J, leaving 5 bases unmatched. CDR3 sequence: CASSQVHRGYQETQYF. In nucleotides, the CDR3 is TGCGCCAGCAGCCAAGTTCACAGGGGATACCAAGAGACCCAGTACTTC.

On this clonotype: Since the CDR3 does not end with the conserved phenylalanine or tryptophan, this likely comes from a read error. This chain links TRBV29-1 with TRBJ2-1, with TRBD1 identical over 7 bases. CDR1 SQVTM and CDR2 ANQGSEA come from the germline V gene. The length of the CDR3 is 15 residues. The ends lost 6 bases at V and 4 bases at J; junction bases unmatched: 12. The CDR3 protein is CSVQVTGTDYNEQFL. CDR3 nucleotide sequence: TGCAGCGTCCAAGTTACCGGGACAGATTACAATGAGCAGTTCTTA.

In its sample, this clonotype was seen once. The V and J genes are TRBV24-1 and TRBJ2-4; the match to TRBD1 covers 9 bases. The DNA end lines up better with TRBJ2-7; the J call may be wrong. The CDR3 runs 15 residues. Germline assignment: CDR1 KGHDR and CDR2 SFDVKD. This CDR3 reads CATSETTGGSYEQYF. The CDR3 DNA reads TGTGCCACCAGTGAGACTACAGGGGGCTCGTACGAGCAGTACTTC.

The rearrangement uses TRBV4-1 and TRBJ1-3; weak D call: TRBD1 (5 bases). Germline V lookup: CDR1 MGHRA, CDR2 YSYEKL. This CDR3 region has 15 residues. V shed 2 bases and J shed 4 bases, with 12 bases lying between them. As DNA, the CDR3 is TGCGCCAGCAGCCAACCCCGGGACCAAGGAAACACCATATATTTT. Protein product: CASSQPRDQGNTIYF.